This T cell receptor beta chain was sequenced for a study of blood T cell repertoires in COVID-19. Study information: Acute and convalescent COVID-19 samples came from the United States, Italy and Spain. Nucleic acid was either cDNA or gDNA, and it came from T cells, B-cell-depleted T cells, or PBMCs.

Produced via immunoSEQ multiplex PCR; TCRdb's table is partial and in-frame only. The sample has under 250,000 clones, about 89% seen once. V shed 11 bases and J shed 4 bases, with 6 bases lying between them. The germline V gene encodes CDR1 MNHEY and CDR2 SVGAGI. The CDR3 sequence is 11 residues long. Material for sequencing was peripheral blood. The clonotype originates from a woman aged 55-69 years who had recovered from COVID-19. The rearrangement uses TRBV6-5 and TRBJ1-6; maybe TRBD1 (5 bases). CDR3 region: CAAGYNSPLHF. The CDR3 nucleotides read TGTGCCGCAGGGTATAATTCACCCCTCCACTTT.